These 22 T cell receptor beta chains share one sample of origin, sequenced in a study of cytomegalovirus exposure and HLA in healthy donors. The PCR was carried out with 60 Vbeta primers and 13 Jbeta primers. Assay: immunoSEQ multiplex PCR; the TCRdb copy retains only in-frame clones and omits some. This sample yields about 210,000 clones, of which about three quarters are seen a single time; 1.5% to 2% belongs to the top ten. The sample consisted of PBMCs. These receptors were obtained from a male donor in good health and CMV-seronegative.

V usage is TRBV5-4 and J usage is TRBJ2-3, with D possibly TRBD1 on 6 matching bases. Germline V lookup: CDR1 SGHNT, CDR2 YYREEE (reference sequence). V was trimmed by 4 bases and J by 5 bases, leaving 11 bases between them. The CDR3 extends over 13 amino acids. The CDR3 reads CASSQGMGDTQYF. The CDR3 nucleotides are TGTGCCAGCAGCCAGGGGATGGGAGATACGCAGTATTTT.

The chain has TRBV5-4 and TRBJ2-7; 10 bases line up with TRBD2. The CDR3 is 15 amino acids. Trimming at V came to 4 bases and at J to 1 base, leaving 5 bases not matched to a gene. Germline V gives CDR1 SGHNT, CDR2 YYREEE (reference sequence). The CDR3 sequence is CASSPLAGASYEQYF. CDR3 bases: TGTGCCAGCAGCCCTCTAGCGGGAGCGTCCTACGAGCAGTACTTC.

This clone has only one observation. CDR3 nucleotides: TGTGCCAGTAGTCGGACAGCAACTAATGAAAAACTGTTTTTT. Translating it yields CASSRTATNEKLFF. V gene TRBV19 combines with J gene TRBJ1-4; D possibly corresponds to TRBD1 (6 bases). The germline V gene encodes CDR1 LNHDA and CDR2 SQIVND (reference sequence). The CDR3 runs to 14 residues. V lost 5 bases, J lost 0 bases, and 7 bases lay in between.

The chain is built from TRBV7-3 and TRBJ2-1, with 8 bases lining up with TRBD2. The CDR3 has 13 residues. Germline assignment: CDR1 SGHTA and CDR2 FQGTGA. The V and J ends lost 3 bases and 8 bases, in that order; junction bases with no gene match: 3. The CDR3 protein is CASSLTSEYEQFF. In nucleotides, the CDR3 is TGTGCCAGCAGCTTGACTAGCGAGTATGAGCAGTTCTTC.

The CDR3 coding sequence is TGCGCCAGCAGCACCGGGACAGAATTTACAACTGGAAACACCATATATTTT. Translating gives CASSTGTEFTTGNTIYF. The genes are TRBV5-1 and TRBJ1-3, with TRBD1 identical over 7 bases. With 4 bases clipped from V and 2 bases from J, the junction kept 12 bases outside the gene matches. This CDR3 is 17 amino acids long. Germline lookup yields CDR1 SGHRS and CDR2 YFSETQ.

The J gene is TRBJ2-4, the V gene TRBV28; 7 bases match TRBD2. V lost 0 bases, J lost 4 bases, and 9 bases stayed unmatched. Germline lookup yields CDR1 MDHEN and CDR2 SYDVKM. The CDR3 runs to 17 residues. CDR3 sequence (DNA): TGTGCCAGCAGTTTATGGAGGGAGGGCCAGGGAAAAAACATTCAGTACTTC. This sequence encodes CASSLWREGQGKNIQYF.

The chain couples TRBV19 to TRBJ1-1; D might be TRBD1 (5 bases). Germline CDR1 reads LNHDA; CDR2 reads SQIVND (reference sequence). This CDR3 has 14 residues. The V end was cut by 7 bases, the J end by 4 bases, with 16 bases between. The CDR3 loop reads CASMAGRSPTEAFF. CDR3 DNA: TGTGCCAGTATGGCAGGGCGAAGTCCCACTGAAGCTTTCTTT.

The CDR3 spells CASRREGDTGELFF. The CDR3 nucleotides are TGTGCCAGCAGACGGGAGGGCGATACCGGGGAGCTGTTTTTT. The chain combines TRBV28 with TRBJ2-2; 8 bases are a match to TRBD2. Germline loops: CDR1 MDHEN, CDR2 SYDVKM. CDR3 size: 14 residues. The V gene end was trimmed by 6 bases and the J gene end by 5 bases; junction bases not matched to a gene: 5.

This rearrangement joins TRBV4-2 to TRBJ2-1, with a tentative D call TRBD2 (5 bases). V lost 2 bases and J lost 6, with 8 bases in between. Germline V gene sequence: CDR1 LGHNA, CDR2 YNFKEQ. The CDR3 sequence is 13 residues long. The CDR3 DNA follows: TGTGCCAGCAGCCAAACTAGTGGCAATGAGCAGTTCTTC. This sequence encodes CASSQTSGNEQFF.

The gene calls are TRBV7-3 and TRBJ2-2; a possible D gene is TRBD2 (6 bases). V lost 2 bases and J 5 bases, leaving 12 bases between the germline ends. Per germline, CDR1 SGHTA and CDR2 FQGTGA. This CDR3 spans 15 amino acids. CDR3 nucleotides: TGTGCCAGCAGCTTACGCGGAGGGGTGACCGGGGAGCTGTTTTTT. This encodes CASSLRGGVTGELFF.

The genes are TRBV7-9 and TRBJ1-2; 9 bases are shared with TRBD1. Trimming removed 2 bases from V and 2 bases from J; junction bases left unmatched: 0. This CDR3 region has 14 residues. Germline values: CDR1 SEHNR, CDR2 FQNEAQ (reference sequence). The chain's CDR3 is CASSLTGGNYGYTF. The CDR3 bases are TGTGCCAGCAGCTTAACAGGGGGCAACTATGGCTACACCTTC.

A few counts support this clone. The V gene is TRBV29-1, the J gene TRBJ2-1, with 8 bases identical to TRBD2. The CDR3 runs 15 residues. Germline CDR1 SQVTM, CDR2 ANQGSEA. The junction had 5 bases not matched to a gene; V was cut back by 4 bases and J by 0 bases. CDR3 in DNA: TGCAGCGTTGTCGGGAGGGCCAGCTCCTACAATGAGCAGTTCTTC. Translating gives CSVVGRASSYNEQFF.

This CDR3 is CASSPGGAVETQYF. Here the CDR3 DNA reads TGCGCCAGCAGCCCTGGGGGGGCGGTGGAGACCCAGTACTTC. The chain combines TRBV5-1 with TRBJ2-5; D might be TRBD2 (7 bases). Per the germline V gene, CDR1 is SGHRS and CDR2 is YFSETQ. The V gene lost 4 bases and the J gene lost 5 bases, with 15 bases spanning the gap. The CDR3 covers 14 residues.

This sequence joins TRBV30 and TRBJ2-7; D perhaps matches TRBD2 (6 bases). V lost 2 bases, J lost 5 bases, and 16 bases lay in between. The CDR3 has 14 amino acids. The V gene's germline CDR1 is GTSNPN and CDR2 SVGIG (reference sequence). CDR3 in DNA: TGTGCCTGGAGTAGGAGGGGAAGTTCGGACGAGCAGTACTTC. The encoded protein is CAWSRRGSSDEQYF.

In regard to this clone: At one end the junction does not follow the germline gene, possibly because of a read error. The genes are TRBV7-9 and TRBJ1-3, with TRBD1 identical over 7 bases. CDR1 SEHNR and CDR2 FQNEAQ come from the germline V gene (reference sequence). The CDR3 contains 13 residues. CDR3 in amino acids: CTTGDISGNTIYF. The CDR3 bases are TGCACTACAGGGGATATATCTGGAAACACCATATATTTT.

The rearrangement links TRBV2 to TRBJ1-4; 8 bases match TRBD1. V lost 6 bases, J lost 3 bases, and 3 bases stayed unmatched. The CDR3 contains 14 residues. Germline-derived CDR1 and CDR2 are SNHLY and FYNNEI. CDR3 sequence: CASRPTGANEKLFF. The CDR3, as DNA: TGTGCCAGCAGGCCGACAGGGGCTAATGAAAAACTGTTTTTT.

CDR3 nucleotides: TGTGCCAGCAGTTTTGACAGGCCAGGGGGCGAGCAGTACTTC. This translates into CASSFDRPGGEQYF. The J gene is TRBJ2-7, the V gene TRBV5-5; TRBD1 matches 7 bases. The CDR3 length is 14 residues. With 5 bases clipped from V and 6 bases from J, the junction kept 11 bases outside the gene matches. Germline CDR1 reads SGHKS; CDR2 reads YYEKEE (reference sequence).

CDR3 nucleotide sequence: TGTGCCAGCAACACGGTGGGGGGGACCAAAAACATTCAGTACTTC. As protein: CASNTVGGTKNIQYF. This sequence joins TRBV27 and TRBJ2-4, with TRBD2 matching over 7 bases. Trimming took 7 bases from V and 2 from J; bases not matched to a gene: 8. CDR3 length: 15 residues. CDR1 MNHEY and CDR2 SMNVEV come from the germline V gene (reference sequence).

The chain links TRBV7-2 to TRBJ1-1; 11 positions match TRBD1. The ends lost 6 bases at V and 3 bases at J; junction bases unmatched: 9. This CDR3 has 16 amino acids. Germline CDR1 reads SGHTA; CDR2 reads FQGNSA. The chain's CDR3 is CASRLDRGLGDTEAFF. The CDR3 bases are TGTGCCAGCAGACTGGACAGGGGGCTCGGAGACACTGAAGCTTTCTTT.

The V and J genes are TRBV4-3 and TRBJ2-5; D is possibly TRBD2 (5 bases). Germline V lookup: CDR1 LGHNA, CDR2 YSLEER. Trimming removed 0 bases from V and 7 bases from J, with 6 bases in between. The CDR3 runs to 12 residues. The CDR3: CASSQDSGTQYF. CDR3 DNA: TGCGCCAGCAGCCAAGACAGCGGGACCCAGTACTTC.

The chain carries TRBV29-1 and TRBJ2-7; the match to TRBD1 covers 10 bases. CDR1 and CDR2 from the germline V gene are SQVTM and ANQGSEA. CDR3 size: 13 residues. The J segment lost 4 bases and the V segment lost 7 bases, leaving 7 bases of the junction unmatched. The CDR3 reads CSAAGDRGYEQYF. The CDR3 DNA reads TGCAGCGCCGCAGGGGACAGGGGTTACGAGCAGTACTTC.

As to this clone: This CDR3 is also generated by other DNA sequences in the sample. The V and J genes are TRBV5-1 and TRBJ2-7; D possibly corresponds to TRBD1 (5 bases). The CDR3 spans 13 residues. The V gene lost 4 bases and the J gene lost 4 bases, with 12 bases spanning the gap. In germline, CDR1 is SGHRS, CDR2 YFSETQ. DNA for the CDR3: TGCGCCAGCAGCCCTGGACACTTATACGAGCAGTACTTC. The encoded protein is CASSPGHLYEQYF.